This TCR beta chain was retrieved from a study of T cell repertoires in cytomegalovirus infection. In the study overall: From public TCR beta signatures came an indication of both CMV infection and matching HLA type.

With regard to this clonotype: The target antigen is unknown. The CDR3 ends on some other residue instead of the conserved phenylalanine or tryptophan, so this is likely a read error.

The study's findings and limits: Totalled public TCR beta family frequency picked out people who carried CMV plus the relevant HLA. Ex vivo, HLA-C-restricted CMV-specific TCR beta clonotypes prevailed over the rest of the response.

One entry per CDR3 protein results from TCRdb running MiXCR on the reads. The sample yields about 740,000 distinct CDR3 sequences, less than 40% seen once. V lost 5 bases and J lost 7, with 9 bases in between. Germline V gives CDR1 MDHEN, CDR2 SYDVKM. CDR3 size: 12 residues. The clonotype originates from a human donor in good health (CMV status not recorded). Some clones in this sample may be carry-over from other donors' samples. The rearrangement links TRBV28 to TRBJ1-5; no clear D gene. Material: PBMCs. The CDR3 is CASSASGQPQHC. The CDR3 coding sequence is TGTGCCAGCAGTGCTTCGGGACAGCCCCAGCATTGT.